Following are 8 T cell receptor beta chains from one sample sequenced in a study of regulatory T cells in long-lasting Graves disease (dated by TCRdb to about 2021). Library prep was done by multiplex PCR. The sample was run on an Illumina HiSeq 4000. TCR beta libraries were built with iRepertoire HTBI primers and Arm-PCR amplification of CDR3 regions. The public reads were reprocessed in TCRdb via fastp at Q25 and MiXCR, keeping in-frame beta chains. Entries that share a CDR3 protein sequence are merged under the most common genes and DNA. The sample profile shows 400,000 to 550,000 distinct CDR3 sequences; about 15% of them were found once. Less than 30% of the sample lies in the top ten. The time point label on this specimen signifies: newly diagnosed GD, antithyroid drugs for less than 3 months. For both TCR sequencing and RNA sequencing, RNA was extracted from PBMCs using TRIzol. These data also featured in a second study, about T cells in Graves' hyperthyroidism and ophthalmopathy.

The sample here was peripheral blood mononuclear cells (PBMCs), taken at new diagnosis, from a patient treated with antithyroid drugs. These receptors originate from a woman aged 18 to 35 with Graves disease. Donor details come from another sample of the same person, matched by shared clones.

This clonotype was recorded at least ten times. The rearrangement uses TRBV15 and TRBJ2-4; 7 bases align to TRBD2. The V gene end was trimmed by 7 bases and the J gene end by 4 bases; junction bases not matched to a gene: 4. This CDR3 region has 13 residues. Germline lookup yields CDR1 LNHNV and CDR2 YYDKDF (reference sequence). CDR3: CATKASGKNIQYF. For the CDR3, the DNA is TGTGCCACCAAGGCTAGCGGTAAAAACATTCAGTACTTC.

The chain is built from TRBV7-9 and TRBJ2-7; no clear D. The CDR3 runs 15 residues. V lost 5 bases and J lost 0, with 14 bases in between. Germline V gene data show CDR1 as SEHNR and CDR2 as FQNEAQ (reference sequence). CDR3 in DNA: TGTGCCAGCAGCCAACGAATTTGGAGCTCCTACGAGCAGTACTTC. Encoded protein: CASSQRIWSSYEQYF. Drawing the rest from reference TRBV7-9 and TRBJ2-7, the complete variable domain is DTGVSQNPRHKITKRGQNVTFRCDPISEHNRLYWYRQTLGQGPEFLTYFQNEAQLEKSRLLSDRFSAERPKGSFSTLEIQRTEQGDSAMYLCASSQRIWSSYEQYFGPGTRLTVT.

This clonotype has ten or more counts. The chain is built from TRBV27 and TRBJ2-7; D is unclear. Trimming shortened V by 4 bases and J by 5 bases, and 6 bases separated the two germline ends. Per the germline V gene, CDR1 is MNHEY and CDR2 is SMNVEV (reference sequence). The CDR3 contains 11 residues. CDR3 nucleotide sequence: TGTGCCAGCAGTTCGACTCACGAGCAGTACTTC. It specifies CASSSTHEQYF.

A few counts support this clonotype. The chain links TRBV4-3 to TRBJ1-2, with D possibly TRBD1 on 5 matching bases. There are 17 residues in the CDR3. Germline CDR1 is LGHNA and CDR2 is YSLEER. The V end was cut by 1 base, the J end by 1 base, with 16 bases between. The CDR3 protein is CASSQVGRHTDNYGYTF. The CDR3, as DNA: TGCGCCAGCAGCCAAGTGGGACGTCATACCGATAACTATGGCTACACCTTC.

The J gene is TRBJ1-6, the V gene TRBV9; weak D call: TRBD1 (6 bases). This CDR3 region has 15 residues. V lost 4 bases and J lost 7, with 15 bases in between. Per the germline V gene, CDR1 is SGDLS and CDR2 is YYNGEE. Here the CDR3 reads CASSSRAGENSPLHF. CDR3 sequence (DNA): TGTGCCAGCAGCAGTCGGGCAGGGGAGAATTCACCCCTCCACTTT.

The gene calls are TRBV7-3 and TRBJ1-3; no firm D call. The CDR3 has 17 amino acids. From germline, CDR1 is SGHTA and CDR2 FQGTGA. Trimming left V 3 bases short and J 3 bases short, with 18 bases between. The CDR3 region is CASSFRSGHTIGNTIYF. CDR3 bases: TGTGCCAGCAGCTTTAGGAGCGGGCACACAATTGGAAACACCATATATTTT.

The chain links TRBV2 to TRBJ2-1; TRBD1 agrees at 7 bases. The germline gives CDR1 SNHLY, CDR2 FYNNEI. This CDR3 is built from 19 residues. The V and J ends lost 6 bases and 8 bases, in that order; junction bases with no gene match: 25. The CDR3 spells CASSAGTASTTRIPYEQFF. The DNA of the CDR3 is TGTGCCAGCAGCGCCGGGACAGCCTCGACTACCCGCATCCCTTATGAGCAGTTCTTC.

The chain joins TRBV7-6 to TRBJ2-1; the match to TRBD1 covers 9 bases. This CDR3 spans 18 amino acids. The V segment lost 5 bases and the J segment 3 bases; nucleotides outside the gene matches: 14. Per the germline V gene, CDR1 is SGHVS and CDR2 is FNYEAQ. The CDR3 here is CASSPTGTGPRNYNEQFF. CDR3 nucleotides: TGTGCCAGCAGCCCAACCGGGACAGGGCCACGGAACTACAATGAGCAGTTCTTC.